Given below is one TCR beta chain in context. The table came from immunoSEQ multiplex PCR; TCRdb's copy has only in-frame clones and leaves some out. Here the sample spans about 320,000 clones, about 86% being singletons. Treatment of the sample: roughly 18 received Ad26.COV2.S at low or high dose, single or two shots; 5 received placebo; per-sample allocation not given. The study sampled participants on day 63 after the first vaccine or placebo injection. The data are from a study of Ad26.COV2.S vaccination and SARS-CoV-2 variants. V lost 1 base to trimming and J lost 8 bases, with 11 bases between them. Germline V CDR1 and CDR2: SQVTM, ANQGSEA. The CDR3 has 12 amino acids.

This TCR came from a person aged 18-60 years who received the Ad26.COV2.S COVID-19 vaccine or a placebo. Sample: peripheral blood, taken in a trial of Ad26.COV2.S vaccine versus placebo. The genes are TRBV29-1 and TRBJ1-2, with D maybe TRBD1 (5 bases). As DNA, the CDR3 is TGCAGCGTTGAAGGGGCAGGGAGAGGCTACACCTTC. This sequence encodes CSVEGAGRGYTF.